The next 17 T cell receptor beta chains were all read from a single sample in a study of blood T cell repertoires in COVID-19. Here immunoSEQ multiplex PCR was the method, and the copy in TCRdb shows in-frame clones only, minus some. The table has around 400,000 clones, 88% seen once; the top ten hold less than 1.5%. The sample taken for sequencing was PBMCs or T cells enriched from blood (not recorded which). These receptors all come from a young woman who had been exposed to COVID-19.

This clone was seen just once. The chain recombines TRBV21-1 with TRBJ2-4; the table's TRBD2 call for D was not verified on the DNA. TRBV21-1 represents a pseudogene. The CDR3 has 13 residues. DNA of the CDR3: TGTGCCAGCAGCAAAGAAAGGAGGAACATTCAGTACTTC. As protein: CASSKERRNIQYF.

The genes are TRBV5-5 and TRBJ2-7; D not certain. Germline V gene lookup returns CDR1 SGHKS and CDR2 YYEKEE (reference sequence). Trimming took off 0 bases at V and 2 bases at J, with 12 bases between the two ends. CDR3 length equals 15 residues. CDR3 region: CASSLGNSSPYEQYF. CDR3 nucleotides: TGTGCCAGCAGCTTGGGGAACAGCAGCCCCTACGAGCAGTACTTC.

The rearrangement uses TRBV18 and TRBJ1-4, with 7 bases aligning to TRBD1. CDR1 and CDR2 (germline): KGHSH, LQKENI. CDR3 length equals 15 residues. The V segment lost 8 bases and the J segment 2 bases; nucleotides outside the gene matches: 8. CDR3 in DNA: TGTGCCAGCAAGACAGGGCGGTCGACTAATGAAAAACTGTTTTTT. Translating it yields CASKTGRSTNEKLFF.

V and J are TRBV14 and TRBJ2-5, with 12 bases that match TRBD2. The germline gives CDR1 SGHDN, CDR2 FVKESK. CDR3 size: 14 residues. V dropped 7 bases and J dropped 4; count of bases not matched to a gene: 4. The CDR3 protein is CASKTSGRGETQYF. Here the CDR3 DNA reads TGTGCCAGCAAGACTAGCGGGAGAGGAGAGACCCAGTACTTC.

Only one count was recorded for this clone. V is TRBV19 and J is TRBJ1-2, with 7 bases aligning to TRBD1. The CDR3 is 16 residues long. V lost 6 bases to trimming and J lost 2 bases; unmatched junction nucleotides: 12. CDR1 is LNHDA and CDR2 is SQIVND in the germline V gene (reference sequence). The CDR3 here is CASRHTSGTANYGYTF. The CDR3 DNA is TGTGCCAGTAGGCATACCTCCGGGACAGCCAACTATGGCTACACCTTC.

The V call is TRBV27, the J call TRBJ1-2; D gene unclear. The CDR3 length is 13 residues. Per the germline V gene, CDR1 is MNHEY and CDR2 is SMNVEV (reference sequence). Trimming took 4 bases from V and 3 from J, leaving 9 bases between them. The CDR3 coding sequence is TGTGCCAGCAGTTCCGGTTACTACTATGGCTACACCTTC. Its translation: CASSSGYYYGYTF.

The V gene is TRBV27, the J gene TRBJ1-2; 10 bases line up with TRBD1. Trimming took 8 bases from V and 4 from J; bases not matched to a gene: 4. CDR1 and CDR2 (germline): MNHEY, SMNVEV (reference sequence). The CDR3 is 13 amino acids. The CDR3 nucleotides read TGTGCCAGCGGGAGGACAGGGGGCTATGGCTACACCTTC. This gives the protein CASGRTGGYGYTF.

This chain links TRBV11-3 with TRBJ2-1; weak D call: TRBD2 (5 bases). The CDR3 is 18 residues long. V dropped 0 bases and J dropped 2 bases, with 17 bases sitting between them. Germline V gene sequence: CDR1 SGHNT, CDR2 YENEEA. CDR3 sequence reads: CASSLDRAAGRTYNEQFF. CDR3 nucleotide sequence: TGTGCCAGCAGCTTAGATCGGGCGGCGGGCCGAACCTACAATGAGCAGTTCTTC.

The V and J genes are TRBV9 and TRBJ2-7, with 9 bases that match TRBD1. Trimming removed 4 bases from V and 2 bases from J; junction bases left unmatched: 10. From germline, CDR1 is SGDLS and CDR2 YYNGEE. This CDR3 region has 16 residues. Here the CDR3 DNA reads TGTGCCAGCAGCAAAGGGACAGGGTATTCCACCTACGAGCAGTACTTC. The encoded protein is CASSKGTGYSTYEQYF.

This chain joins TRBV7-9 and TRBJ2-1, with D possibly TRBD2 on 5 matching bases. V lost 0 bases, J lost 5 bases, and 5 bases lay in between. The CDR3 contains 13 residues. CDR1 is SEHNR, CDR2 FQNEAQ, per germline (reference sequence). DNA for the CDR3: TGTGCCAGCAGCTTAGCGGGAGACAATGAGCAGTTCTTC. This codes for CASSLAGDNEQFF.

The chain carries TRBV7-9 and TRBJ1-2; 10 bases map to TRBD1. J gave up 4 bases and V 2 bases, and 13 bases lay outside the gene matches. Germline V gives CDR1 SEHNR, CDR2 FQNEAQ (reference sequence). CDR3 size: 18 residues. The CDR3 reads CASSLTEAGTGVRYGYTF. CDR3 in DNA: TGTGCCAGCAGCTTAACGGAGGCCGGGACAGGGGTTCGCTATGGCTACACCTTC.

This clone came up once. CDR3 protein: CSVVPGTGEDTQYF. CDR3 nucleotides: TGCAGCGTTGTCCCCGGGACAGGGGAAGATACGCAGTATTTT. The chain links TRBV29-1 to TRBJ2-3; the match to TRBD1 covers 10 bases. The junction had 6 bases not matched to a gene; V was cut back by 4 bases and J by 5 bases. The CDR3 loop spans 14 amino acids. Germline CDR1 SQVTM, CDR2 ANQGSEA.

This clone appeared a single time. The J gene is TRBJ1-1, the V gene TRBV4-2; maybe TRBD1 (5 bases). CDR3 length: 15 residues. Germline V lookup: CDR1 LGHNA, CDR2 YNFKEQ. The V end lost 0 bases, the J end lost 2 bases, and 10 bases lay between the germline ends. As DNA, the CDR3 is TGTGCCAGCAGCCAAGAGATGGGGCTAAACACTGAAGCTTTCTTT. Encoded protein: CASSQEMGLNTEAFF.

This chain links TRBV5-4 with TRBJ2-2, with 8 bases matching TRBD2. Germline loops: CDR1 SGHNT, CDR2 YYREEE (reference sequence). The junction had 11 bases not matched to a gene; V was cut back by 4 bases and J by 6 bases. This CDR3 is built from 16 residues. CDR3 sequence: CASSRDPGLGPGELFF. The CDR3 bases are TGTGCCAGCAGCCGGGACCCGGGACTAGGTCCCGGGGAGCTGTTTTTT.

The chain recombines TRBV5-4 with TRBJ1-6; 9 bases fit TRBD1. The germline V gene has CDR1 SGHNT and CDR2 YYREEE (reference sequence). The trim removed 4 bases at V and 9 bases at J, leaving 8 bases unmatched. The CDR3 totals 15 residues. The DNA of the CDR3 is TGTGCCAGCAGCATTCAGGACAGGGGAAGTTCACCCCTCCACTTT. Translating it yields CASSIQDRGSSPLHF.

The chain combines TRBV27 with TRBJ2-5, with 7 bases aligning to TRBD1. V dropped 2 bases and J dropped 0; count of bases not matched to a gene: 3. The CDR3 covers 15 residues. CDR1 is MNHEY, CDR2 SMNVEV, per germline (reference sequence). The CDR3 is CASSLGGQYQETQYF. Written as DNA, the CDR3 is TGTGCCAGCAGTTTAGGGGGACAGTACCAAGAGACCCAGTACTTC.

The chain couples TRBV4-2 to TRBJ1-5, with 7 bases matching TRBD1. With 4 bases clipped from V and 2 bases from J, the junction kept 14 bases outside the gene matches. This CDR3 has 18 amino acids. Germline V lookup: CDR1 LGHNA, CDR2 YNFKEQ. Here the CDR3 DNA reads TGTGCCAGCAGCCCCCAACCCGACAGGGAGGAAGGCAATCAGCCCCAGCATTTT. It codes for CASSPQPDREEGNQPQHF.